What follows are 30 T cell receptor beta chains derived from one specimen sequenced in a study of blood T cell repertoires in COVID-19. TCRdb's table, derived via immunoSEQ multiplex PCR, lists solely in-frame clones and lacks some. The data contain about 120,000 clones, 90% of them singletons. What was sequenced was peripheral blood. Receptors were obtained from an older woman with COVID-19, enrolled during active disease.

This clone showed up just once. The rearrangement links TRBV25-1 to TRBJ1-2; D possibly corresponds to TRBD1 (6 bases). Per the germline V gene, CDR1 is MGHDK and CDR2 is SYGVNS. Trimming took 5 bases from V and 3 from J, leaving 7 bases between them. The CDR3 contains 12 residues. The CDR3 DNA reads TGTGCCAGCAGTCAGGGGTACTATGGCTACACCTTC. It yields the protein CASSQGYYGYTF.

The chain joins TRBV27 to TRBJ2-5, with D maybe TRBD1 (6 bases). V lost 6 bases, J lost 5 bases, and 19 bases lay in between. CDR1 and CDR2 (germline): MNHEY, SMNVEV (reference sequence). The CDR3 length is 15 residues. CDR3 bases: TGTGCCAGCAGATCTCTCGGACAGATCGAGGAGACCCAGTACTTC. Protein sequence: CASRSLGQIEETQYF.

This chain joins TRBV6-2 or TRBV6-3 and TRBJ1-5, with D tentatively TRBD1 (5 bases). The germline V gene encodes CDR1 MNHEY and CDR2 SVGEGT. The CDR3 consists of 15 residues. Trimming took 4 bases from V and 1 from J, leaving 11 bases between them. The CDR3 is CASSWQAGSNQPQHF. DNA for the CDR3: TGTGCCAGCAGTTGGCAGGCAGGGAGCAATCAGCCCCAGCATTTT.

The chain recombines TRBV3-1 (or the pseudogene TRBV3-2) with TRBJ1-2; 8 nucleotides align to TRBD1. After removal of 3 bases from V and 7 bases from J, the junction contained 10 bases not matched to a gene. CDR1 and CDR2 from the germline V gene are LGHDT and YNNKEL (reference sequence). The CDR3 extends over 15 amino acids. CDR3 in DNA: TGTGCCAGCAGCCATAGACAGGGGATTTTTTTTGGCTACACCTTC. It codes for CASSHRQGIFFGYTF.

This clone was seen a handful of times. CDR3 in DNA: TGCGCCAGCAGCCCTCTGTCGGTAGGGGGCGTTGGTCAGCCCCAGCATTTT. Residues: CASSPLSVGGVGQPQHF. The chain employs TRBV4-1 and TRBJ1-5; 7 bases line up with TRBD1. In germline, CDR1 is MGHRA, CDR2 YSYEKL. The CDR3 runs 17 residues. Trimming removed 4 bases from V and 6 bases from J; junction bases left unmatched: 15.

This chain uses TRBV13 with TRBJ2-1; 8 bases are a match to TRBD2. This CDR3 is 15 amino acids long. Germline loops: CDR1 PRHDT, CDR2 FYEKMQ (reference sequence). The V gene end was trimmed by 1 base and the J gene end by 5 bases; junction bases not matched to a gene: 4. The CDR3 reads CASSLAGGPNNEQFF. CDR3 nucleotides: TGTGCCAGCAGCTTAGCGGGGGGGCCCAACAATGAGCAGTTCTTC.

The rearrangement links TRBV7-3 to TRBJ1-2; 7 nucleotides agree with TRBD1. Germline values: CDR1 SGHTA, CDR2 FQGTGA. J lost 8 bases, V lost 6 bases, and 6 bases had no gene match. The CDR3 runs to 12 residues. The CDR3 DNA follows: TGTGCCAGCAGGGACAGGCTGGGCGGCTACACCTTC. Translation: CASRDRLGGYTF. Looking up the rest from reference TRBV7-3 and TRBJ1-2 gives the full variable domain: GAGVSQTPSNKVTEKGKYVELRCDPISGHTALYWYRQSLGQGPEFLIYFQGTGAADDSGLPNDRFFAVRPEGSVSTLKIQRTERGDSAVYLCASRDRLGGYTFGSGTRLTVV.

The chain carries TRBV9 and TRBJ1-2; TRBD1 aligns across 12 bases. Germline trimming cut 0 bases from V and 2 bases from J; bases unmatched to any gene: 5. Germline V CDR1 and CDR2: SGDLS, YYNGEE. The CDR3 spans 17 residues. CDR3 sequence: CASSVGGGTGGNYGYTF. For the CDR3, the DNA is TGTGCCAGCAGCGTAGGGGGTGGGACAGGGGGCAACTATGGCTACACCTTC. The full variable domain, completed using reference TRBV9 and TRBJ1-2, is DSGVTQTPKHLITATGQRVTLRCSPRSGDLSVYWYQQSLDQGLQFLIQYYNGEERAKGNILERFSAQQFPDLHSELNLSSLELGDSALYFCASSVGGGTGGNYGYTFGSGTRLTVV.

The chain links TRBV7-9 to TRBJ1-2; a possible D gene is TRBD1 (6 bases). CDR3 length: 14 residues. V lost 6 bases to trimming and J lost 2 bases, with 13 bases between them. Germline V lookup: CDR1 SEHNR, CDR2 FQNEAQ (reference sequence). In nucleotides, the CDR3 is TGTGCCAGCAGACCTACCGGGACAAACTATGGCTACACCTTC. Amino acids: CASRPTGTNYGYTF.

CDR3 in amino acids: CASSLGGEDGYTF. DNA for the CDR3: TGTGCCAGCAGCTTGGGCGGGGAGGATGGCTACACCTTC. V usage is TRBV5-4 and J usage is TRBJ1-2; D gene uncertain. The CDR3 has 13 amino acids. The V end was cut by 0 bases, the J end by 6 bases, with 9 bases between. Germline-derived CDR1 and CDR2 are SGHNT and YYREEE (reference sequence).

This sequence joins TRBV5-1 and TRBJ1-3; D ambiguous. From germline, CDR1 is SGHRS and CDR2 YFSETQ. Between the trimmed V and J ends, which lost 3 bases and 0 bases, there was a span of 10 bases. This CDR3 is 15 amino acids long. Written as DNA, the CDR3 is TGCGCCAGCAGCTCGACACGTTCCTCTGGAAACACCATATATTTT. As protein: CASSSTRSSGNTIYF.

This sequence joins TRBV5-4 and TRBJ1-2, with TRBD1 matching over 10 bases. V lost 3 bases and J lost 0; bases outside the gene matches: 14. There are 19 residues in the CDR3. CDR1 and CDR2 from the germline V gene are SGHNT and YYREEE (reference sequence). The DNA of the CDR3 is TGTGCCAGCAGCTCTGCCGGGACAGGGGTAGGCGTTGCTAACTATGGCTACACCTTC. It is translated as CASSSAGTGVGVANYGYTF.

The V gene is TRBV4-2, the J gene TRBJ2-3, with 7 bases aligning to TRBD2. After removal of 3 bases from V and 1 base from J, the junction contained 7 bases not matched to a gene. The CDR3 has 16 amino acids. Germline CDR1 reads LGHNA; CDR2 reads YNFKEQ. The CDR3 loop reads CASSQGGLVGTDTQYF. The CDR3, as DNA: TGTGCCAGCAGCCAGGGTGGACTAGTCGGCACAGATACGCAGTATTTT.

The CDR3 DNA is TGTGCCAGCAGCGTAAACAGGGGGGAGGTGGAGACCCAGTACTTC. This codes for CASSVNRGEVETQYF. This chain links TRBV5-4 with TRBJ2-5, with TRBD1 matching 8 bases. V dropped 4 bases and J dropped 5; count of bases not matched to a gene: 10. Germline values: CDR1 SGHNT, CDR2 YYREEE (reference sequence). The CDR3 extends over 15 amino acids.

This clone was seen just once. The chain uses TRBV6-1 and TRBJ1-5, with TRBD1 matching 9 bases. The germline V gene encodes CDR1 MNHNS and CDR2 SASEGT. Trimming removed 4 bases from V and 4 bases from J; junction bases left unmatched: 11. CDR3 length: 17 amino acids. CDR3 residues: CASSAYTGGSGNQPQHF. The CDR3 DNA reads TGTGCCAGCAGTGCTTATACAGGGGGCTCGGGGAATCAGCCCCAGCATTTT.

DNA for the CDR3: TGTGCCAGCAGTGAATCGGGGGGCTCCTATAATTCACCCCTCCACTTT. Amino acid sequence: CASSESGGSYNSPLHF. The chain has TRBV2 and TRBJ1-6; TRBD1 is a possible D gene (5 bases). The CDR3 covers 16 residues. The V end lost 2 bases, the J end lost 0 bases, and 8 bases lay between the germline ends. Per germline, CDR1 SNHLY and CDR2 FYNNEI. Complete variable domain (other parts from reference TRBV2 and TRBJ1-6): EPEVTQTPSHQVTQMGQEVILRCVPISNHLYFYWYRQILGQKVEFLVSFYNNEISEKSEIFDDQFSVERPDGSNFTLKIRSTKLEDSAMYFCASSESGGSYNSPLHFGNGTRLTVT.

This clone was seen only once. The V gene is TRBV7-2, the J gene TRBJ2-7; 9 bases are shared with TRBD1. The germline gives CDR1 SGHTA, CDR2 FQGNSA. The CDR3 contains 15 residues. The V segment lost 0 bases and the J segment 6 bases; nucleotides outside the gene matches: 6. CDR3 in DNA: TGTGCCAGCAGCTTAGCGGGACAGGGCTTAGCCGAGCAGTACTTC. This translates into CASSLAGQGLAEQYF.

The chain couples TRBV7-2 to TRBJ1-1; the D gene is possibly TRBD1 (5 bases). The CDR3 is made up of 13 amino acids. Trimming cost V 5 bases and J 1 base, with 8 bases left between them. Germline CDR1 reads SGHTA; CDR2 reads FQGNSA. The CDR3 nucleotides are TGTGCCAGCAGCGAACAGGCGAACACTGAAGCTTTCTTT. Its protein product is CASSEQANTEAFF. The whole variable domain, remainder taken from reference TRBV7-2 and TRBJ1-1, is GAGVSQSPSNKVTEKGKDVELRCDPISGHTALYWYRQSLGQGLEFLIYFQGNSAPDKSGLPSDRFSAERTGGSVSTLTIQRTQQEDSAVYLCASSEQANTEAFFGQGTRLTVV.

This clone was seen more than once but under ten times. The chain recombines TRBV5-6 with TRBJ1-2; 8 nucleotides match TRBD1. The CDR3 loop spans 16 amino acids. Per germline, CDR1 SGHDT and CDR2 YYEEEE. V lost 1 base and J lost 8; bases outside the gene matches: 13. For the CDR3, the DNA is TGTGCCAGCAGCTTGCCCCCGATTCAGGGGGCGCGAGGCTACACCTTC. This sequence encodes CASSLPPIQGARGYTF.

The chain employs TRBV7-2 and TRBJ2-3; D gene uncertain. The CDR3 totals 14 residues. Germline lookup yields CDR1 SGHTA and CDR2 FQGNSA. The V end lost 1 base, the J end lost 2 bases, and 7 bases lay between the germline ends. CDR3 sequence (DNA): TGTGCCAGCAGCTTAGGGGCAGTCACAGATACGCAGTATTTT. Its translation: CASSLGAVTDTQYF.

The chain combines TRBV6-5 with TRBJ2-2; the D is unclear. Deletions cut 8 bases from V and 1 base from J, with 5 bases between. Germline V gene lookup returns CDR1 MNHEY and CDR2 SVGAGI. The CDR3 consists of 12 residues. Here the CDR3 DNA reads TGTGCCAGCGAACAGAACACCGGGGAGCTGTTTTTT. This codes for CASEQNTGELFF.

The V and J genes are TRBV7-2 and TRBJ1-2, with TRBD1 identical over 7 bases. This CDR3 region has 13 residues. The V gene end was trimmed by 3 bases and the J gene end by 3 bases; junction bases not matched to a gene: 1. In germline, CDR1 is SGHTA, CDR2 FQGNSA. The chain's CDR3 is CASSFDRDYGYTF. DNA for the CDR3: TGTGCCAGCAGCTTTGACAGGGACTATGGCTACACCTTC. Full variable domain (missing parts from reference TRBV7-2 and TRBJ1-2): GAGVSQSPSNKVTEKGKDVELRCDPISGHTALYWYRQSLGQGLEFLIYFQGNSAPDKSGLPSDRFSAERTGGSVSTLTIQRTQQEDSAVYLCASSFDRDYGYTFGSGTRLTVV.

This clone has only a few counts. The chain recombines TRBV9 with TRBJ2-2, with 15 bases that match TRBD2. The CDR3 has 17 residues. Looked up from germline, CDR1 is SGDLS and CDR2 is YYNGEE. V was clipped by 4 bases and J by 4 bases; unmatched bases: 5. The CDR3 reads CASSWTSGGAATGELFF. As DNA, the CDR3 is TGTGCCAGCAGCTGGACTAGCGGGGGGGCGGCCACCGGGGAGCTGTTTTTT.

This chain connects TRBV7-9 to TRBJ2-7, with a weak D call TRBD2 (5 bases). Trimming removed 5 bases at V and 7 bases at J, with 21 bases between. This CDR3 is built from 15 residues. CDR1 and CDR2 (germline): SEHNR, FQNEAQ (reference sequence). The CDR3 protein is CASSPTPGSRGEQYF. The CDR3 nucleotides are TGTGCCAGCAGCCCCACCCCGGGGTCCCGAGGTGAGCAGTACTTC.

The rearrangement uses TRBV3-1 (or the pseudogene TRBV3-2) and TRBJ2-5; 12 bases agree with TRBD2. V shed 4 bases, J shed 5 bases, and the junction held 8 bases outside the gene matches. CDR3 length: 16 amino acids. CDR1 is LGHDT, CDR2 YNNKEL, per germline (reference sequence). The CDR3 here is CASSPASGGARETQYF. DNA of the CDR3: TGTGCCAGCAGCCCCGCTAGCGGGGGGGCGCGGGAGACCCAGTACTTC.

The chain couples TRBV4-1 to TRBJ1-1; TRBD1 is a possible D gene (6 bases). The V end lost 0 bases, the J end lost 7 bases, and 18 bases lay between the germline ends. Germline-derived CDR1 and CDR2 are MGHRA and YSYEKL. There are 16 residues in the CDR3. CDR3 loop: CASSQDGYPTGIEAFF. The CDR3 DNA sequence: TGCGCCAGCAGCCAAGATGGATACCCGACAGGTATTGAAGCTTTCTTT.

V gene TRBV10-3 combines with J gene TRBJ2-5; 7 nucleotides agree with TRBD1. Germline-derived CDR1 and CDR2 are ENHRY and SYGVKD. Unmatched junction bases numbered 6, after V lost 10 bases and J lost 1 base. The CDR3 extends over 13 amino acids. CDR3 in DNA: TGTGCCACAGGGGACAGACGCCAAGAGACCCAGTACTTC. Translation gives CATGDRRQETQYF.

The CDR3 protein is CATSRDRTESSYEQYF. The CDR3 DNA reads as TGTGCCACCAGCAGAGACCGGACAGAGAGCTCCTACGAGCAGTACTTC. The chain carries TRBV15 and TRBJ2-7; tentatively, D is TRBD1 (6 bases). Germline V gene data show CDR1 as LNHNV and CDR2 as YYDKDF (reference sequence). This CDR3 has 16 residues. Between the trimmed V and J ends, which lost 0 bases and 0 bases, there was a span of 12 bases.

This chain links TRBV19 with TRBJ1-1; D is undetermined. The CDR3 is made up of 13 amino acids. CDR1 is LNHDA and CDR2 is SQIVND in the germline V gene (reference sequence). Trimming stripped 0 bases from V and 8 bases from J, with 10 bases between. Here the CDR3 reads CASSIDPTREAFF. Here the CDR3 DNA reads TGTGCCAGTAGTATAGATCCAACCCGGGAAGCTTTCTTT.

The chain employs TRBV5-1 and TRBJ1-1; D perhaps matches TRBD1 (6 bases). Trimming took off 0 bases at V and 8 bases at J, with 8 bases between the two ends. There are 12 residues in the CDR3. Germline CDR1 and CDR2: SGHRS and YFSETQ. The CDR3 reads CASSLGGREAFF. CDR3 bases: TGCGCCAGCAGCTTGGGGGGGCGCGAAGCTTTCTTT.